This is a list of T cell receptor beta chains from one sample in a study of T cell responses to AZD1222 COVID-19 vaccine. Generated by immunoSEQ multiplex PCR, the TCRdb table keeps only in-frame clones and is missing some. The repertoire includes under 200,000 clones, about nine tenths of them detected once, and over 0.85% sits in the top ten. The input for sequencing was peripheral blood, taken on day 0 of AZD1222 vaccination. Receptors were obtained from an adult in good health. Each CDR3 is given with its conserved first and last residue. Clone size is shown for a subset of rows, as once, few, many or a class of expanded clone.

CDR3 length: 15; clone size: -; V gene: TRBV7-9; J gene: TRBJ2-1; CDR3 protein: CASSLIGAPGTEQFF
CDR3 length: 17; clone size: -; V gene: TRBV19; J gene: TRBJ2-4; CDR3 protein: CASSIEPGRLAKNIQYF
CDR3 length: 16; clone size: -; V gene: TRBV10-3; J gene: TRBJ2-4; CDR3 protein: CAISGKREGSKNIQYF
CDR3 length: 17; clone size: -; V gene: TRBV10-1; J gene: TRBJ2-3; CDR3 protein: CASSELAGQGGTDTQYF
CDR3 length: 17; clone size: -; V gene: TRBV7-8; J gene: TRBJ2-1; CDR3 protein: CASSSLLTSGQFDEQFF
CDR3 length: 17; clone size: -; V gene: TRBV18; J gene: TRBJ2-1; CDR3 protein: CASSPNPGTSGVDEQFF
CDR3 length: 13; clone size: -; V gene: TRBV6-5; J gene: TRBJ1-6; CDR3 protein: CASTQGYNSPLHF
CDR3 length: 15; clone size: -; V gene: TRBV20-1; J gene: TRBJ2-3; CDR3 protein: CSASNTLTNTDTQYF
CDR3 length: 14; clone size: -; V gene: TRBV14; J gene: TRBJ1-3; CDR3 protein: CASSQRALGNTIYF
CDR3 length: 12; clone size: -; V gene: TRBV6-5; J gene: TRBJ2-3; CDR3 protein: CASGISTDTQYF
CDR3 length: 14; clone size: -; V gene: TRBV11-2; J gene: TRBJ2-7; CDR3 protein: CASSPAVFSYEQYF
CDR3 length: 14; clone size: -; V gene: TRBV28; J gene: TRBJ1-1; CDR3 protein: CASSLGQGYTEAFF
CDR3 length: 17; clone size: -; V gene: TRBV7-9; J gene: TRBJ2-5; CDR3 protein: CASSLAQGDRYQETQYF
CDR3 length: 14; clone size: -; V gene: TRBV7-9; J gene: TRBJ1-1; CDR3 protein: CASSLGRGSAEAFF
CDR3 length: 16; clone size: -; V gene: TRBV4-1; J gene: TRBJ1-2; CDR3 protein: CASSQTRDHQRKGYTF
CDR3 length: 15; clone size: -; V gene: TRBV7-2; J gene: TRBJ2-5; CDR3 protein: CASSLYGGYQETQYF
CDR3 length: 16; clone size: -; V gene: TRBV4-2; J gene: TRBJ2-1; CDR3 protein: CASSHTPGLMPNEQFF
CDR3 length: 15; clone size: -; V gene: TRBV24-1; J gene: TRBJ1-5; CDR3 protein: CATSDSRDSSQPQHF
CDR3 length: 15; clone size: -; V gene: TRBV12-5; J gene: TRBJ1-5; CDR3 protein: CASGTPQGYNQPQHF
CDR3 length: 17; clone size: -; V gene: TRBV19; J gene: TRBJ2-3; CDR3 protein: CASSIVGAGGVTDTQYF
CDR3 length: 15; clone size: -; V gene: TRBV7-3; J gene: TRBJ2-2; CDR3 protein: CASSLNPGLAGELFF
CDR3 length: 13; clone size: -; V gene: TRBV19; J gene: TRBJ1-1; CDR3 protein: CASSAYMNTEAFF
CDR3 length: 19; clone size: -; V gene: TRBV4-3; J gene: TRBJ2-7; CDR3 protein: CASPIPGRLLPPWKYEQYF
CDR3 length: 16; clone size: -; V gene: TRBV7-9; J gene: TRBJ1-2; CDR3 protein: CASSLGPPASNYGYTF
CDR3 length: 18; clone size: -; V gene: TRBV3-1/TRBV3-2; J gene: TRBJ2-4; CDR3 protein: CASSQDFKRDSAKNIQYF
CDR3 length: 15; clone size: -; V gene: TRBV7-9; J gene: TRBJ1-1; CDR3 protein: CASSLIPKVNTEAFF
CDR3 length: 15; clone size: -; V gene: TRBV21-1; J gene: TRBJ1-2; CDR3 protein: CASSKVTGQGSGYTF
CDR3 length: 17; clone size: -; V gene: TRBV9; J gene: TRBJ1-2; CDR3 protein: CASSGGPPTGSNYGYTF
CDR3 length: 15; clone size: -; V gene: TRBV7-3; J gene: TRBJ2-2; CDR3 protein: CASSFSNENTGELFF
CDR3 length: 13; clone size: -; V gene: TRBV27; J gene: TRBJ1-2; CDR3 protein: CASSTQGFSGYTF
CDR3 length: 17; clone size: once; V gene: TRBV10-1; J gene: TRBJ1-1; CDR3 protein: CASSDHPYPGRNTEAFF
CDR3 length: 13; clone size: few; V gene: TRBV14; J gene: TRBJ2-4; CDR3 protein: CASSQGQKNIQYF
CDR3 length: 13; clone size: -; V gene: TRBV19; J gene: TRBJ1-2; CDR3 protein: CASSIVGNYGYTF
CDR3 length: 15; clone size: -; V gene: TRBV4-1; J gene: TRBJ2-3; CDR3 protein: CASSRSSEQRTTQYF
CDR3 length: 15; clone size: once; V gene: TRBV4-2; J gene: TRBJ2-7; CDR3 protein: CASSPTGQNSYEQYF
CDR3 length: 15; clone size: -; V gene: TRBV11-2; J gene: TRBJ2-7; CDR3 protein: CASSPALGSAGEQYF
CDR3 length: 14; clone size: -; V gene: TRBV9; J gene: TRBJ2-7; CDR3 protein: CASSPRTGYYEQYF
CDR3 length: 14; clone size: -; V gene: TRBV19; J gene: TRBJ1-1; CDR3 protein: CATLPWDSRPEAFF
CDR3 length: 13; clone size: -; V gene: TRBV5-4; J gene: TRBJ2-7; CDR3 protein: CASSLVAGPEQYF
CDR3 length: 14; clone size: -; V gene: TRBV6-2/TRBV6-3; J gene: TRBJ2-7; CDR3 protein: CASSYDPSPYEQYF
CDR3 length: 14; clone size: -; V gene: TRBV6-4; J gene: TRBJ2-1; CDR3 protein: CASSDDGRAGEQFF
CDR3 length: 13; clone size: -; V gene: TRBV10-1; J gene: TRBJ1-2; CDR3 protein: CASSKTANYGYTF
CDR3 length: 13; clone size: -; V gene: TRBV19; J gene: TRBJ1-6; CDR3 protein: CASSIGGNSPLHF
CDR3 length: 15; clone size: -; V gene: TRBV10-3; J gene: TRBJ2-7; CDR3 protein: CAITPTHRGSYEQYF
CDR3 length: 14; clone size: -; V gene: TRBV5-1; J gene: TRBJ1-3; CDR3 protein: CASSSGTAGNTIYF
CDR3 length: 13; clone size: -; V gene: TRBV6-5; J gene: TRBJ1-2; CDR3 protein: CASRAGERYGYTF
CDR3 length: 13; clone size: -; V gene: TRBV29-1; J gene: TRBJ2-2; CDR3 protein: CSVVTKSTGELFF
CDR3 length: 14; clone size: -; V gene: TRBV29-1; J gene: TRBJ1-3; CDR3 protein: CSVGLGHSGNTIYF
CDR3 length: 14; clone size: -; V gene: TRBV18; J gene: TRBJ2-7; CDR3 protein: CASSQGQGPYEQYF